The 10 T cell receptor beta chains below were found in one sample sequenced in a study of blood T cell repertoires in COVID-19. This table comes from immunoSEQ multiplex PCR, and its TCRdb copy is limited to in-frame clones, with some not included. This table holds around 250,000 clones, 85% to 90% found once. The specimen sequenced was PBMCs or T cells enriched from blood (not recorded which). The source of these receptors is a man between 18 and 29 years old who had recovered from COVID-19.

The V call is TRBV12-5, the J call TRBJ1-1; a possible D gene is TRBD1 (5 bases). This CDR3 has 15 amino acids. Germline V lookup: CDR1 LGHNT, CDR2 FRNRAP. V dropped 5 bases and J dropped 8 bases, with 21 bases sitting between them. The CDR3, as DNA: TGTGCTAGTGGTCTAAGGACTGAAGGGGAGGCAGAAGCTTTCTTT. Translating gives CASGLRTEGEAEAFF.

The sample holds one count of this clone. The chain links TRBV27 to TRBJ1-5; the D gene is possibly TRBD1 (5 bases). Germline V gene sequence: CDR1 MNHEY, CDR2 SMNVEV (reference sequence). This CDR3 spans 14 amino acids. The V gene lost 0 bases and the J gene lost 3 bases, with 6 bases spanning the gap. This chain's CDR3 is CASSLSGANQPQHF. CDR3 nucleotides: TGTGCCAGCAGTTTATCAGGGGCCAATCAGCCCCAGCATTTT.

The chain joins TRBV28 to TRBJ1-5, with 8 nucleotides matching TRBD1. The germline CDR1 and CDR2 sequences are MDHEN and SYDVKM. V lost 7 bases, J lost 7 bases, and 6 bases stayed unmatched. The CDR3 covers 13 residues. CDR3 sequence: CASILDRGQPQHF. In DNA, the CDR3 is TGTGCCAGCATTCTAGACAGGGGACAGCCCCAGCATTTT.

This chain connects TRBV5-4 to TRBJ1-4; 7 bases align to TRBD1. The germline CDR1 and CDR2 sequences are SGHNT and YYREEE (reference sequence). Trimming took 4 bases from V and 6 from J; bases not matched to a gene: 6. The CDR3 is 14 amino acids. CDR3 protein: CASSQQGRHEKLFF. The CDR3, as DNA: TGTGCCAGCAGCCAACAGGGGCGACATGAAAAACTGTTTTTT.

The gene calls are TRBV7-6 and TRBJ2-2, with TRBD2 as a possible D gene (5 bases). The V end was cut by 2 bases, the J end by 6 bases, with 13 bases between. The CDR3 is 15 amino acids. Germline CDR1 and CDR2: SGHVS and FNYEAQ. The CDR3 is CASSLLAFGAGELFF. Here the CDR3 DNA reads TGTGCCAGCAGCTTACTAGCATTTGGGGCCGGGGAGCTGTTTTTT.

CDR3 sequence: CASSAVGADTEAFF. CDR3 bases: TGCGCCAGCAGCGCGGTGGGGGCCGACACTGAAGCTTTCTTT. The chain employs TRBV5-1 and TRBJ1-1; a weak D match, TRBD1 (6 bases). CDR3 length: 14 residues. The germline V gene encodes CDR1 SGHRS and CDR2 YFSETQ. The ends were cut back, 4 bases at V and 3 bases at J, with 13 bases in the middle.

The V call is TRBV23-1, the J call TRBJ1-1; D uncertain. TRBV23-1 is an ORF for which the function is uncertain. V lost 3 bases and J 4 bases, leaving 24 bases between the germline ends. The CDR3 spans 18 residues. The DNA for the CDR3 is TGCGCCAGCAGTCACCCCAAACGCGAGGGAGTGAGGTGCACTGAAGCTTTCTTT. Translating it yields CASSHPKREGVRCTEAFF.

J is TRBJ2-7 and V is TRBV28; 8 nucleotides align to TRBD1. Germline values: CDR1 MDHEN, CDR2 SYDVKM. Trimming took 7 bases from V and 7 from J; bases not matched to a gene: 9. The CDR3 consists of 13 residues. CDR3 sequence (DNA): TGTGCCAGCATCGCGAGACAGGGGTGGGAGCAGTACTTC. Its translation is CASIARQGWEQYF. The variable domain in full, completed from reference TRBV28 and TRBJ2-7, reads DVKVTQSSRYLVKRTGEKVFLECVQDMDHENMFWYRQDPGLGLRLIYFSYDVKMKEKGDIPEGYSVSREKKERFSLILESASTNQTSMYLCASIARQGWEQYFGPGTRLTVT.

The chain uses TRBV19 and TRBJ1-5; D may be TRBD1 (5 bases). The V end lost 2 bases, the J end lost 1 base, and 9 bases lay between the germline ends. CDR3 length equals 15 residues. Germline-derived CDR1 and CDR2 are LNHDA and SQIVND (reference sequence). CDR3 amino acids: CASSISQGSNQPQHF. The CDR3 nucleotides read TGTGCCAGTAGTATAAGTCAGGGAAGCAATCAGCCCCAGCATTTT.

This clone was detected only a few times. The V and J genes are TRBV7-9 and TRBJ2-1; 7 nucleotides agree with TRBD2. The germline V gene has CDR1 SEHNR and CDR2 FQNEAQ (reference sequence). V was clipped by 5 bases and J by 0 bases; unmatched bases: 7. This CDR3 is built from 16 residues. The CDR3 protein is CASSPLALSSYNEQFF. In DNA form, the CDR3 reads TGTGCCAGCAGCCCACTAGCGCTGAGCTCCTACAATGAGCAGTTCTTC.